This section outlines one T cell receptor (beta chain) sequence together with its context. No antigen is known for it. No per-base quality is available; no much larger clone lies one base away. Donors were a few dozen systemically healthy Caucasian individuals from Russia aged roughly 6 to 90 years. Each donor gave about 9.7 milliliters of peripheral blood, drawn into EDTA-treated Vacutainer tubes. PBMCs were isolated by Ficoll-Paque density-gradient centrifugation, with at least 7 million obtained per sample. Trizol reagent was used to extract total RNA from PBMCs, with at least 6 micrograms per sample. For every donor, flow cytometry on a PBMC aliquot measured the percentage of naive CD45RAhigh/CD27high T cells. The source of the sample is a study of blood T cells in healthy people across ages (dated by TCRdb to the mid-2010s). In terms of the full investigation: Template switching captured roughly one uniquely barcoded TCR beta cDNA molecule per two T cells in model experiments. To track age-related changes in TCR beta repertoire diversity, the study relied on deep sequencing normalized with unique cDNA molecular identifiers. The donors were split into four age groups: young (average around 15 years), middle-aged (about 40), aged (roughly 60) and long-lived (over 80). Donors of different ages were randomly distributed across sequencing lanes to avoid experimental bias. Two additional independent replicas of 1 million unique cDNA reads from the same blood draw were analyzed for two donors (one aged 18 to 30 and one aged 80 or older).

To prepare the library, 5' RACE was applied. Sequencing was carried out with an Illumina HiSeq 2500. A second roughly 6 to 12 cycle PCR used a sample-barcoded 5' primer and a J-beta primer mix. A unique molecular identifier was introduced onto each TCR beta cDNA molecule by a template-switch 5' adaptor carrying 12 random nucleotides. At least 3 million CDR3-containing paired-end reads were obtained from each sample. First-strand cDNA synthesis was performed from all RNA using the Mint cDNA synthesis kit, with priming by a TRBC-specific oligonucleotide. After uracil-DNA glycosylase treatment, a first 18-cycle PCR used universal primers M1SS and BC2_uni_R on all cDNA. On the authors' methods: Each sample was normalized by randomly selecting 1 million high-quality reads, each carrying a distinct molecular identifier. Reads sharing molecular identifiers were discarded rather than binned into consensus sequences. CDR3 identification, clonotype clustering and error correction used MiTCR with a Q25 quality threshold and the strictest error-elimination algorithm. A nonparametric unseen species model with Euler transformation was used to estimate lower-bound total TCR beta diversity. TCRdb ran its own pipeline on the public reads, namely fastp trimming at Q25 and MiXCR clone calling, and kept in-frame beta chains. Records with the same CDR3 protein are collapsed into one entry carrying the most frequent genes and DNA. The V and J calls shown here were made by TCRdb, not taken from the authors' results. This sample has about 1,400,000 distinct CDR3 sequences in its table, and approximately 42% of those were observed once. The ten largest make up approximately 7.9% of the sample.

Study-level results and caveats: The percentage of naive T cells measured by flow cytometry correlated strongly with observed TCR beta diversity. Compared with the aged group, the long-lived group had more naive CD4+ T cells, fewer expanded clones and increased TCR diversity, suggesting age selection. The CMV infection status of donors was not known, potentially confounding age-related changes in expanded clonotypes. Estimates of total diversity from one million sequenced T cells were regarded as lower bounds and underestimates. Observed TCR beta diversity per million T cells fell roughly linearly with age, and a significant reduction was already apparent by age around 40. Since profiling was done on bulk unsorted PBMCs, naive and antigen-experienced compartments could not be conclusively compared.

The germline V end is reduced by 5 bases and the J end by 3 bases; junction bases left unmatched: 17. The CDR3 covers 19 residues, taking in both the cysteine and the phenylalanine. The kept DNA is CDR3 alone, 57 bases in frame from the first base. CDR1 MNHEY and CDR2 SVGEGT were looked up in the germline V gene. The sequence is built from TRBV6-2 or TRBV6-3 and TRBJ2-7, and 12 junctional nucleotides match TRBD2. The sequenced sample was blood. This clonotype originated in a woman aged 18-29 years in good health. Read as DNA, the sequence is TGTGCCAGCAGTGCGCCCCCGACTAGCGGGGGTATTTTTCTCTACGAGCAGTACTTC. This translates into CASSAPPTSGGIFLYEQYF.